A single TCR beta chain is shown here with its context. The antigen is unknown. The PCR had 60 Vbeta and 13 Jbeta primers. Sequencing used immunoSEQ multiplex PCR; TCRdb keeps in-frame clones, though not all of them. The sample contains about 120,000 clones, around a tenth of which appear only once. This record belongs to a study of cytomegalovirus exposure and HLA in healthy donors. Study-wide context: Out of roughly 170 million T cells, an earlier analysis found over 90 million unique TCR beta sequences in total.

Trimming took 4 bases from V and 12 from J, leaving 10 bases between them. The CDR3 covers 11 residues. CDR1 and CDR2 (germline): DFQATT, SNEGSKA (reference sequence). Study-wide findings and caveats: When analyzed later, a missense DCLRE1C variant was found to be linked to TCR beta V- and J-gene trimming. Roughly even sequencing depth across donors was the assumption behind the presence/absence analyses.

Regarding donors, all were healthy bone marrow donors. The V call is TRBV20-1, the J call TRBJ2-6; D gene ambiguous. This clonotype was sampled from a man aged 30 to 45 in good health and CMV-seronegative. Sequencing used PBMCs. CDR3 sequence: CSATDTAVLTF. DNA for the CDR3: TGCAGTGCTACCGACACGGCCGTCCTGACTTTC.